One and the same sample provided the 6 T cell receptor beta chains below, sequenced in a study of CD8+ T cells in alopecia areata (dated by TCRdb to 2016 to 2018). The library was made by the immunoSEQ multiplex PCR assay. RNA was extracted from all samples and reverse transcribed into cDNA, which served as template for TCR sequencing. In its TCRdb copy, this immuneACCESS table keeps in-frame sequences only and misses some clones. Where compared with another copy, unresolved V genes explain less than half of these, and the others have no known cause. The sample table records about 110,000 clones; approximately 59% of these occur just once. Under 25% of the sample is taken by the ten largest. The sample comprised CD8+ T cells sorted from blood. The receptors originated from a human donor in good health.

This clone was counted a few times. Distinct nucleotide sequences in the sample also encode this CDR3. This rearrangement joins TRBV10-3 to TRBJ2-5, with D possibly TRBD1 on 6 matching bases. Trimming took off 0 bases at V and 5 bases at J, with 16 bases between the two ends. This CDR3 contains 16 residues. Germline V gene sequence: CDR1 ENHRY, CDR2 SYGVKD. The CDR3, as DNA: TGTGCCATCAGTGAGTCGTTCCAGGGGCTGGGGGAGACCCAGTACTTC. Protein: CAISESFQGLGETQYF.

The sample holds a few counts of this clone. J is TRBJ2-7 and V is TRBV11-2; 9 nucleotides agree with TRBD1. V trimming: 5 bases; J trimming: 5 bases; junction bases outside the gene matches: 7. This CDR3 is 14 amino acids long. Germline CDR1 and CDR2: SGHAT and FQNNGV. CDR3 nucleotide sequence: TGTGCCAGCAGCACACACAGGGGGCTGGACGAGCAGTACTTC. This codes for CASSTHRGLDEQYF.

The CDR3 bases are TGTGCCAGCAGCTTGGGACGGTCCCCGAACACTGAAGCTTTCTTT. Protein sequence: CASSLGRSPNTEAFF. J is TRBJ1-1 and V is TRBV2, with D possibly TRBD1 on 5 matching bases. V was shortened by 6 bases and J by 1 base, with 15 bases between the two germline ends. Germline V lookup: CDR1 SNHLY, CDR2 FYNNEI. The CDR3 contains 15 residues.

There are a few counts of this clone. The CDR3, as DNA: TGTGCCAGCAGCTCCTGGACAGGGGGACTACGCAATGAGCAGTTCTTC. Translating it yields CASSSWTGGLRNEQFF. This rearrangement joins TRBV5-6 to TRBJ2-1; 10 nucleotides agree with TRBD1. The germline V gene has CDR1 SGHDT and CDR2 YYEEEE. The ends lost 3 bases at V and 6 bases at J; junction bases unmatched: 9. This CDR3 spans 16 amino acids.

CDR3: CSVEDWGPGDGYTF. CDR3 DNA: TGCAGCGTTGAAGATTGGGGGCCAGGGGATGGCTACACCTTC. The chain couples TRBV29-1 to TRBJ1-2; a possible D gene is TRBD1 (6 bases). The germline V gene has CDR1 SQVTM and CDR2 ANQGSEA. Trimming took 0 bases from V and 6 from J, leaving 14 bases between them. There are 14 residues in the CDR3.

The chain links TRBV29-1 to TRBJ2-7, with TRBD1 identical over 7 bases. The CDR3 covers 12 residues. J was trimmed by 3 bases and V by 6 bases; bases with no gene match: 5. Germline V gene data show CDR1 as SQVTM and CDR2 as ANQGSEA. In DNA, the CDR3 is TGCAGCGTCCGACAGGGCTTCTACGAGCAGTACTTC. It yields the protein CSVRQGFYEQYF.